Presented here are 31 T cell receptor beta chains from one specimen sequenced in a study of T cells expressing NK-cell markers. TCRdb reanalyzed the 5' RACE reads and collapses them to one entry per CDR3 protein, without DNA. The sample has 350,000 to 450,000 distinct CDR3 sequences; the top ten hold roughly 5.4%. Sequencing was done on a sample of blood T cells: a sorted CD56 or NKG2C T cell subset, CD4+ or CD8+ T cells, or bulk PBMC T cells (not recorded which). The receptor set was obtained from a man aged 18-69 years in good health.

V and J are TRBV12-3 or TRBV12-4 and TRBJ2-7; as DNA is missing, the TRBD1 call by TCRdb cannot be tested. The CDR3 is made up of 15 amino acids. The CDR3 loop reads CASRNTGTRPYEQYF.

This rearrangement joins TRBV25-1 to TRBJ2-2; TCRdb's D call of TRBD1 is untestable without DNA. Per germline, CDR1 MGHDK and CDR2 SYGVNS. The CDR3 totals 15 residues. CDR3 residues: CASSELDRNTGELFF.

The chain carries TRBV7-6 and TRBJ2-2; TCRdb designates TRBD2, a call that cannot be tested without DNA. This CDR3 has 17 residues. Germline loops: CDR1 SGHVS, CDR2 FNYEAQ. This CDR3 reads CASSSKPGLTNTGELFF.

The chain employs TRBV12-3 or TRBV12-4 and TRBJ2-2; lacking DNA, the TRBD1 call made by TCRdb goes unchecked. The CDR3 covers 15 residues. CDR3: CASTKDRSPTGELFF.

The CDR3 reads CASSRSVPSGGDTGELFF. The genes are TRBV4-1 and TRBJ2-2; the D call of TRBD2 rests on TCRdb alone, since no DNA is present to check it. The length of the CDR3 is 18 residues. Germline-derived CDR1 and CDR2 are MGHRA and YSYEKL.

This sequence joins TRBV20-1 and TRBJ2-5; TCRdb's D call of TRBD2 is untestable without DNA. Germline CDR1 DFQATT, CDR2 SNEGSKA (reference sequence). CDR3 size: 16 residues. CDR3 region: CSASETSGGPRETQYF.

The rearrangement joins TRBV7-9 to TRBJ2-3. CDR3 length: 15 residues. Germline CDR1 is SEHNR and CDR2 is FQNEAQ (reference sequence). CDR3 sequence reads: CASSLVGPSMDTQYF.

This chain links TRBV20-1 with TRBJ2-3. This CDR3 region has 13 residues. Germline lookup yields CDR1 DFQATT and CDR2 SNEGSKA (reference sequence). CDR3 loop: CSAEPTRTDTQYF.

This chain uses TRBV7-2 with TRBJ2-1; there is no DNA to check the TCRdb D call of TRBD2. This CDR3 is 15 amino acids long. The germline CDR1 and CDR2 sequences are SGHTA and FQGNSA. The CDR3 loop is CASVMGGTYVDEQFF.

The rearrangement uses TRBV21-1 and TRBJ2-3; TCRdb designates TRBD1, a call that cannot be tested without DNA. TRBV21-1 is classified as a pseudogene. This CDR3 region has 16 residues. CDR3 residues: CASSRPGQLFPDTQYF.

The rearrangement uses TRBV12-3 or TRBV12-4 and TRBJ2-4; TCRdb's D call, TRBD1, is unchecked because there is no DNA. The CDR3 totals 19 residues. CDR3 sequence reads: CASSPRTGSGRVAKNIQYF.

V is TRBV13 and J is TRBJ2-3; TCRdb outputs TRBD2, but without DNA this stays unchecked. CDR1 and CDR2 from the germline V gene are PRHDT and FYEKMQ (reference sequence). The CDR3 consists of 16 residues. The CDR3 is CASSLKAPSGGDTQYF.

This rearrangement joins TRBV4-1 to TRBJ2-7; TCRdb outputs TRBD1, but without DNA this stays unchecked. Germline V gene data show CDR1 as MGHRA and CDR2 as YSYEKL. The CDR3 extends over 14 amino acids. The CDR3 loop is CASSQIADIYEQYF.

The chain uses TRBV6-2 or TRBV6-3 and TRBJ2-3; TCRdb gives TRBD2 as the D gene, but with no DNA this cannot be confirmed. CDR1 and CDR2 (germline): MNHEY, SVGEGT. The CDR3 totals 14 residues. CDR3 sequence: CASSGTSGVLAQYF.

The chain links TRBV7-2 to TRBJ1-4. Germline assignment: CDR1 SGHTA and CDR2 FQGNSA. This CDR3 region has 14 residues. This CDR3 is CASSPQVGNEKLFF. Combining the CDR3 with reference TRBV7-2 and TRBJ1-4 gives the whole variable domain GAGVSQSPSNKVTEKGKDVELRCDPISGHTALYWYRQSLGQGLEFLIYFQGNSAPDKSGLPSDRFSAERTGGSVSTLTIQRTQQEDSAVYLCASSPQVGNEKLFFGSGTQLSVL.

The chain combines TRBV21-1 with TRBJ1-5. TRBV21-1 is marked as a pseudogene. The CDR3 runs to 14 residues. CDR3 residues: CASSDGPFNQPQHF.

The rearrangement uses TRBV5-1 and TRBJ1-1. This CDR3 region has 15 residues. CDR1 SGHRS and CDR2 YFSETQ come from the germline V gene. CDR3 loop: CASSLEGSLYPEAFF.

V and J are TRBV6-1 and TRBJ1-2. Germline CDR1 MNHNS, CDR2 SASEGT. This CDR3 has 14 amino acids. The CDR3: CASSEDTGGYGYTF.

The J gene is TRBJ2-5, the V gene TRBV20-1; TCRdb picks TRBD2, but there is no DNA to check that call. The germline V gene has CDR1 DFQATT and CDR2 SNEGSKA (reference sequence). The CDR3 runs to 13 residues. The CDR3 reads CSASVGLVMAQYF.

The rearrangement uses TRBV28 and TRBJ2-3; TCRdb lists TRBD2, though no DNA is available to test this call. The germline V gene has CDR1 MDHEN and CDR2 SYDVKM. The CDR3 consists of 15 residues. The CDR3 protein is CASSFSTRGAATQYF.

The chain combines TRBV7-7 with TRBJ2-3; absent DNA, TCRdb's TRBD2 call cannot be checked. There are 13 residues in the CDR3. Germline lookup yields CDR1 SSHAT and CDR2 FNYEAQ (reference sequence). CDR3: CASSHGREDTQYF.

The chain combines TRBV11-2 with TRBJ2-1; TCRdb selects TRBD2, and the lack of DNA leaves this call unchecked. The CDR3 loop spans 15 amino acids. Germline lookup yields CDR1 SGHAT and CDR2 FQNNGV. This CDR3 is CASSLLAGRRDEQFF.

The rearrangement joins TRBV28 to TRBJ2-3; TCRdb gives TRBD1 as the D gene, but with no DNA this cannot be confirmed. CDR1 and CDR2 (germline): MDHEN, SYDVKM. The CDR3 extends over 15 amino acids. The CDR3 sequence is CASSFLWGHTDTQYF.

The CDR3 reads CAIRAGEISTNEKLFF. This sequence joins TRBV2 and TRBJ1-4. There are 16 residues in the CDR3. Germline V gene data show CDR1 as SNHLY and CDR2 as FYNNEI.

This chain joins TRBV30 and TRBJ2-1; TCRdb's D gene call, TRBD2, goes unchecked for lack of DNA. The CDR3 extends over 14 amino acids. Looked up from germline, CDR1 is GTSNPN and CDR2 is SVGIG (reference sequence). The CDR3 here is CAWSGLAGGHEQFF.

The J gene is TRBJ2-2, the V gene TRBV3-1; without DNA, the TCRdb call of TRBD2 cannot be checked. This CDR3 contains 20 residues. CDR1 is LGHDT, CDR2 YNNKEL, per germline (reference sequence). The CDR3 reads CASSQFSGTSGGRNTGELFF.

The V call is TRBV4-1, the J call TRBJ2-5; TCRdb designates TRBD1, a call that cannot be tested without DNA. The CDR3 spans 16 residues. The germline V gene has CDR1 MGHRA and CDR2 YSYEKL. CDR3: CASSQEFGNPSGTQYF.

The rearrangement uses TRBV28 and TRBJ2-7; TCRdb selects TRBD1, and the lack of DNA leaves this call unchecked. The germline CDR1 and CDR2 sequences are MDHEN and SYDVKM. The CDR3 has 15 amino acids. CDR3: CASSRRGGGGYEQYF.

The chain is built from TRBV11-1 and TRBJ2-5; the D call of TRBD1 rests on TCRdb alone, since no DNA is present to check it. This CDR3 has 18 amino acids. Germline values: CDR1 SGHAT, CDR2 FQDESV (reference sequence). CDR3: CASSLVRPGGLLKETQYF.

The chain uses TRBV5-1 and TRBJ2-5; TCRdb indicates TRBD2, and absent DNA this call remains unverified. This CDR3 spans 17 amino acids. CDR1 is SGHRS and CDR2 is YFSETQ in the germline V gene. This CDR3 reads CASSLQPAGVGGETQYF.

This chain joins TRBV20-1 and TRBJ2-7; TCRdb's assignment of TRBD1 cannot be checked, as there is no DNA. This CDR3 is built from 14 residues. Germline-derived CDR1 and CDR2 are DFQATT and SNEGSKA (reference sequence). The CDR3 loop is CSASFAGTPYEQYF.